A selection of T cell receptor beta chains follows, all from one sample in a study of blood T cell repertoires in COVID-19. Repertoires were generated with immunoSEQ multiplex PCR, while TCRdb's copy carries only in-frame clones and drops some. In the table there are around 110,000 clones, roughly 90% of which are singletons. Sequenced: peripheral blood. Receptors originate from a man in his forties with active or convalescent COVID-19. Each CDR3 is given with its conserved first and last residue. Fields, in order: D gene, clone size, V gene, J gene, CDR3 protein, CDR3 DNA. A D gene is named only where the DNA matches it firmly. Size is stated for part of the rows, as once, few or many counts, or as a class when the clone is expanded.

.	.	TRBV5-5	TRBJ1-4	CASSLATGSNEKLFF	TGTGCCAGCAGCTTGGCGACAGGCTCTAATGAAAAACTGTTTTTT
.	.	TRBV24-1	TRBJ2-7	CATRDTHSYEQYF	TGTGCCACCAGGGACACCCACTCCTACGAGCAGTACTTC
TRBD2	.	TRBV14	TRBJ2-3	CASSLLAGAADTQYF	TGTGCCAGCAGCCTCTTAGCGGGAGCGGCAGATACGCAGTATTTT
.	.	TRBV7-3	TRBJ1-5	CASSLVLFVSGNGQPQHF	TGTGCCAGCAGCTTAGTGTTGTTTGTTTCAGGGAACGGTCAGCCCCAGCATTTT
.	once	TRBV30	TRBJ2-1	CALCTTVPLPNEQFF	TGTGCCTTATGCACGACAGTGCCTCTCCCAAATGAGCAGTTCTTC
.	.	TRBV24-1	TRBJ2-7	CATSETTRSPRFNF	TGTGCCACCAGTGAAACGACCAGGTCCCCCCGTTTCAACTTC
.	few	TRBV2	TRBJ1-2	CASSVNYGYTF	TGTGCCAGTTCCGTAAACTATGGCTACACCTTC
TRBD1	.	TRBV5-1	TRBJ2-7	CASSLDWTGAYEQYF	TGCGCCAGCAGCTTGGATTGGACAGGGGCTTACGAGCAGTACTTC
TRBD1	once	TRBV6-2/TRBV6-3	TRBJ2-4	CASSYGQGVTKNIQYF	TGTGCCAGCAGTTACGGGCAGGGGGTAACCAAAAACATTCAGTACTTC
.	.	TRBV6-1	TRBJ2-6	CASSERGSGANVLTF	TGTGCCAGCAGTGAACGGGGTTCTGGGGCCAACGTCCTGACTTTC
TRBD1	once	TRBV6-4	TRBJ1-6	CASSGRTGAPLHF	TGTGCCAGCAGTGGCCGGACAGGCGCACCCCTCCACTTT
.	.	TRBV18	TRBJ2-7	CASSPRGRVHEQYF	TGTGCCAGCTCACCCAGGGGCCGGGTCCACGAGCAGTACTTC
TRBD2	.	TRBV6-2/TRBV6-3	TRBJ2-2	CASSPTGTTRTGELFF	TGTGCCAGCAGCCCCACCGGGACTACTCGCACCGGGGAGCTGTTTTTT
.	.	TRBV7-8	TRBJ1-2	CASSLGVGNYGYTF	TGTGCCAGCAGCTTAGGGGTGGGCAACTATGGCTACACCTTC
.	.	TRBV2	TRBJ1-2	CASRVSSYGYTF	TGTGCCAGCAGGGTGTCGAGCTATGGCTACACCTTC
.	.	TRBV7-2	TRBJ2-7	CASSYNSGPYEQYF	TGTGCCAGCAGCTACAACTCGGGTCCCTACGAGCAGTACTTC
TRBD2	.	TRBV14	TRBJ2-5	CASSQARPSGRGETQYF	TGTGCCAGCAGCCAAGCCCGGCCTAGCGGGAGAGGTGAGACCCAGTACTTC
.	.	TRBV6-2/TRBV6-3	TRBJ2-7	CASSYSQEQYF	TGTGCCAGCAGTTACTCTCAAGAGCAGTACTTC
.	.	TRBV7-9	TRBJ1-1	CASSLITGITEAFF	TGTGCCAGCAGCTTAATTACAGGGATTACTGAAGCTTTCTTT
.	.	TRBV6-6	TRBJ1-5	CASTVGRGILNQPQHF	TGTGCCAGCACGGTTGGGAGGGGGATCCTCAATCAGCCCCAGCATTTT
.	.	TRBV30	TRBJ1-2	CAWSNTNYGYTF	TGTGCCTGGAGTAACACGAACTATGGCTACACCTTC
.	.	TRBV6-5	TRBJ1-1	CASSYGGATEAFF	TGTGCCAGCAGTTACGGGGGCGCAACTGAAGCTTTCTTT
TRBD1	.	TRBV10-3	TRBJ1-1	CAIFSGTGALNTEAFF	TGTGCCATCTTTTCCGGGACAGGGGCCTTAAACACTGAAGCTTTCTTT
.	.	TRBV24-1	TRBJ2-7	CATSDPRTDTREQYF	TGTGCCACCAGTGATCCGAGGACGGACACCCGCGAGCAGTACTTC
TRBD1	once	TRBV28	TRBJ1-1	CASLRDRNTEAFF	TGTGCCAGCCTCCGGGACAGGAACACTGAAGCTTTCTTT
TRBD1	.	TRBV27	TRBJ2-1	CASSPGGPHNEQFF	TGTGCCAGCAGCCCAGGGGGTCCCCATAATGAGCAGTTCTTC
.	.	TRBV5-1	TRBJ2-2	CASSPVGGGVTGELFF	TGCGCCAGCAGCCCGGTCGGCGGAGGGGTCACCGGGGAGCTGTTTTTT
.	.	TRBV15	TRBJ1-3	CATEDAQGGNTIYF	TGTGCCACCGAGGACGCCCAGGGTGGAAACACCATATATTTT
.	.	TRBV7-9	TRBJ2-7	CASSLGSSGEQYF	TGTGCCAGCAGTTTGGGATCGTCGGGGGAGCAGTACTTC
.	.	TRBV7-9	TRBJ2-7	CASSLGQVSYEQYF	TGTGCCAGCAGCCTGGGACAAGTCTCCTACGAGCAGTACTTC
TRBD2	.	TRBV7-2	TRBJ2-7	CASSAAGGYEQYF	TGTGCCAGCAGTGCAGCGGGGGGGTACGAGCAGTACTTC
.	.	TRBV5-4	TRBJ1-2	CASSFIQGSNEGYTF	TGTGCCAGCAGCTTCATCCAGGGGTCAAACGAGGGCTACACCTTC
.	once	TRBV28	TRBJ2-7	CASKVPGSSYEQYF	TGTGCCAGCAAGGTGCCAGGTAGCTCCTACGAGCAGTACTTC
.	.	TRBV5-1	TRBJ1-6	CASSLEQGGNSPLHF	TGCGCCAGCAGCTTGGAGCAGGGCGGAAATTCACCCCTCCACTTT
TRBD1	.	TRBV24-1	TRBJ1-4	CATSDQTGGEKLFF	TGTGCCACCAGTGATCAGACAGGGGGTGAAAAACTGTTTTTT
TRBD1	.	TRBV29-1	TRBJ2-7	CSVEKGQGPGEQYF	TGCAGCGTTGAAAAGGGACAGGGGCCGGGCGAGCAGTACTTC
TRBD1	.	TRBV2	TRBJ1-1	CASRVDRATEAFF	TGTGCCAGCAGGGTAGACAGGGCAACTGAAGCTTTCTTT
.	once	TRBV20-1	TRBJ2-3	CSAREALHPYF	TGCAGTGCTAGAGAGGCCCTCCACCCGTATTTT